The 10 T cell receptor beta chains given below trace back to one sample, sequenced in a study of PD-1 blockade in classical Hodgkin lymphoma. Clones were read by immunoSEQ multiplex PCR, and TCRdb kept only the in-frame ones, dropping some. The sample includes around 12,000 clones, roughly 75% of them seen just once. Exposure to brentuximab vedotin varied, and each patient had relapsed following autologous stem cell transplantation. The specimen comprised peripheral blood mononuclear cells (PBMCs), sampled at baseline. The receptors were sampled from a human donor with classical Hodgkin lymphoma.

The chain couples TRBV2 to TRBJ2-3, with 7 bases fitting TRBD2. V was clipped by 6 bases and J by 2 bases; unmatched bases: 5. The germline gives CDR1 SNHLY, CDR2 FYNNEI. CDR3 length: 14 amino acids. The CDR3 bases are TGTGCCAGCAGAAAGCGGGGCTCCACAGATACGCAGTATTTT. It is translated as CASRKRGSTDTQYF.

The chain joins TRBV7-3 to TRBJ1-1; no definite D call. Trimming removed 2 bases at V and 4 bases at J, with 11 bases between. Germline loops: CDR1 SGHTA, CDR2 FQGTGA. The CDR3 has 14 residues. This chain's CDR3 is CASSLEPQSTEAFF. CDR3 nucleotides: TGTGCCAGCAGCTTAGAGCCCCAGAGCACTGAAGCTTTCTTT.

The chain joins TRBV2 to TRBJ2-2; no definite D call. The germline V gene has CDR1 SNHLY and CDR2 FYNNEI. The length of the CDR3 is 12 residues. Trimming took 8 bases from V and 3 from J, leaving 7 bases between them. The CDR3 reads CASRVDTGELFF. CDR3 in DNA: TGTGCCAGCCGGGTCGACACCGGGGAGCTGTTTTTT.

The chain is built from TRBV28 and TRBJ2-7, with D maybe TRBD2 (6 bases). The germline CDR1 and CDR2 sequences are MDHEN and SYDVKM. V gave up 11 bases and J gave up 7 bases, with 12 bases separating them. The CDR3 has 10 amino acids. The chain's CDR3 is CAASRGEQYV. The CDR3 DNA reads as TGTGCCGCCAGTCGGGGGGAGCAGTACGTC.

This clone was detected a few times. The chain has TRBV19 and TRBJ1-1; TRBD1 might be the D (5 bases). V lost 8 bases and J 3 bases, leaving 13 bases between the germline ends. Germline lookup yields CDR1 LNHDA and CDR2 SQIVND (reference sequence). The CDR3 covers 13 residues. The CDR3 reads CASRGRGDTEAFF. Here the CDR3 DNA reads TGTGCCAGTCGGGGACGGGGCGACACTGAAGCTTTCTTT.

A note on this clone: Sequence at one end of the junction differs from germline and may be a read error. The chain carries TRBV7-2 and TRBJ1-2; no firm D call. Germline V gene lookup returns CDR1 SGHTA and CDR2 FQGNSA. This CDR3 region has 14 residues. CDR3 DNA sequence: TGTGCCAGCAGCTTAGATTACCGATCATATGGCTACGCCTTC. Its translation: CASSLDYRSYGYAF.

This clone turned up a few times. The chain carries TRBV7-3 and TRBJ1-4, with TRBD1 identical over 11 bases. The CDR3 is 16 residues long. V shed 5 bases and J 8 bases; nucleotides not matched to a gene: 10. The germline V gene encodes CDR1 SGHTA and CDR2 FQGTGA. The CDR3 sequence is CASSGQGATLEEKLFF. CDR3 in DNA: TGTGCCAGCAGCGGACAGGGGGCGACCCTGGAAGAAAAACTGTTTTTT.

This clone was observed once. The chain combines TRBV7-9 with TRBJ2-1; 11 positions match TRBD1. J gave up 10 bases and V 11 bases, and 13 bases lay outside the gene matches. The germline gives CDR1 SEHNR, CDR2 FQNEAQ (reference sequence). The CDR3 is made up of 14 amino acids. DNA of the CDR3: TGTGCCCTCGAACCCGGGACAGGGGGAGGAGAGCAGTTCTTC. Translation: CALEPGTGGGEQFF.

This rearrangement joins TRBV5-1 to TRBJ2-1; 7 bases match TRBD2. V trimming: 7 bases; J trimming: 9 bases; junction bases outside the gene matches: 19. The CDR3 covers 16 residues. CDR1 SGHRS and CDR2 YFSETQ come from the germline V gene. The CDR3 DNA follows: TGCGCCAGCTCTGGGAGGGTCCTTATAACGAAGACTGAGCAGTTCTTC. Amino acids: CASSGRVLITKTEQFF.

This clone was seen just once. The chain carries TRBV27 and TRBJ2-7; TRBD2 might be the D (5 bases). This CDR3 comprises 13 residues. Trimming cost V 6 bases and J 6 bases, with 15 bases left between them. CDR1 is MNHEY, CDR2 SMNVEV, per germline (reference sequence). For the CDR3, the DNA is TGTGCCAGCAGCCCAGGTCCGGGGTTCGAGCAGTACGTC. Its translation: CASSPGPGFEQYV.